This T cell receptor (beta chain) was retrieved from a study of T cell changes during pregnancy in multiple sclerosis. The table came from immunoSEQ multiplex PCR; TCRdb's copy has only in-frame clones and leaves some out. Of tens of thousands of clones listed, roughly 91% are singletons. Germline assignment: CDR1 SGHAT and CDR2 FQNNGV. The CDR3 extends over 15 amino acids. J lost 4 bases, V lost 5 bases, and 7 bases had no gene match. The chain recombines TRBV11-2 with TRBJ1-4; the match to TRBD1 covers 7 bases. The origin of this receptor is a female donor with multiple sclerosis, enrolled in a pregnancy study. The sample in question was CD4+ T cells from peripheral blood mononuclear cells, obtained in the third trimester of pregnancy. The CDR3 coding sequence is TGTGCCAGCAGCCTAAAGGGGGCGAGTAATGAAAAACTGTTTTTT. Protein sequence: CASSLKGASNEKLFF.